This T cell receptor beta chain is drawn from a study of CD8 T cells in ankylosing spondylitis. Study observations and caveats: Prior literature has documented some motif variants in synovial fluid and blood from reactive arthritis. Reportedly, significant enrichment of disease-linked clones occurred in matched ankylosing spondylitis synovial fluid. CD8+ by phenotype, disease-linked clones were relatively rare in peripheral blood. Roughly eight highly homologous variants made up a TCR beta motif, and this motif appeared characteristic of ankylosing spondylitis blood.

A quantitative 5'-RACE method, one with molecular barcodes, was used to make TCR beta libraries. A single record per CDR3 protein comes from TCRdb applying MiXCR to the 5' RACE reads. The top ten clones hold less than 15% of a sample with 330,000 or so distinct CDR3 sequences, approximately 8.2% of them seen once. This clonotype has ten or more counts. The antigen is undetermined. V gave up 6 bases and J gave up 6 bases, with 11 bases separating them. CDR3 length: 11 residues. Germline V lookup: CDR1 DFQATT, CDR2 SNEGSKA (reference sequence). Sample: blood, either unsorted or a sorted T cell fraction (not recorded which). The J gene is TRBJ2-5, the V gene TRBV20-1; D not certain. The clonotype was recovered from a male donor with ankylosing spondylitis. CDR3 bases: TGCAGTGCAAAAACCCTTCAGACCCAGTACTTC. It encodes CSAKTLQTQYF.